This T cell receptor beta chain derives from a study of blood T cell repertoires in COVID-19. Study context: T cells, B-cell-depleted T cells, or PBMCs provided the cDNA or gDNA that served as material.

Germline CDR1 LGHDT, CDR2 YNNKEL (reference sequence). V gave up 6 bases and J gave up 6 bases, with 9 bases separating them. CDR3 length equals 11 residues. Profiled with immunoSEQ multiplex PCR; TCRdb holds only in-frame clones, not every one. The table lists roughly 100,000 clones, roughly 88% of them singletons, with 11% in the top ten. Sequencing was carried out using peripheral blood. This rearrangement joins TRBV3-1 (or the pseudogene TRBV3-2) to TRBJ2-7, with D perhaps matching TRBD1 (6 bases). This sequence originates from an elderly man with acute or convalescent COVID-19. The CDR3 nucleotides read TGTGCCAGCAGTTCGACAGGCGAGCAGTACTTC. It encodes CASSSTGEQYF.